One sample yielded the 25 T cell receptor beta chains listed below, sequenced in a study of T cells after yellow fever vaccination. TCRdb reprocessed the 5' RACE reads with MiXCR, giving one entry per CDR3 protein. The table shows around 310,000 distinct CDR3 sequences, with 8.5% to 10% occurring only once. The specimen comprised PBMCs, sampled on the day of the first yellow fever vaccination. The receptors here all came from a man younger than 35 who received the YFV17D yellow fever vaccine.

This clonotype occurred many times. The V gene is TRBV4-3, the J gene TRBJ1-6; 11 positions match TRBD1. Trimming at V came to 3 bases and at J to 9 bases, leaving 4 bases not matched to a gene. This CDR3 has 15 residues. The V gene's germline CDR1 is LGHNA and CDR2 YSLEER. For the CDR3, the DNA is TGCGCCAGCAGCCAGGGGGGGACAGGGGGTTCACCCCTCCACTTT. It encodes CASSQGGTGGSPLHF.

J is TRBJ2-5 and V is TRBV29-1; a weak D match, TRBD2 (5 bases). The germline V gene has CDR1 SQVTM and CDR2 ANQGSEA. This CDR3 region has 13 residues. V dropped 4 bases and J dropped 3 bases, with 12 bases sitting between them. This chain's CDR3 is CSVARTGKETQYF. In DNA, the CDR3 is TGCAGCGTTGCGAGGACGGGGAAAGAGACCCAGTACTTC.

This rearrangement joins TRBV4-2 to TRBJ1-2; D might be TRBD1 (6 bases). The germline gives CDR1 LGHNA, CDR2 YNFKEQ. This CDR3 contains 18 residues. V was clipped by 4 bases and J by 4 bases, with 25 bases between them. The CDR3 region is CASSLHLRDTLTRYGYTF. In DNA form, the CDR3 reads TGTGCCAGCAGCCTCCACCTCCGGGACACACTCACCCGCTATGGCTACACCTTC.

The chain joins TRBV7-9 to TRBJ1-1; 7 bases agree with TRBD1. The CDR3 length is 15 residues. The V gene's germline CDR1 is SEHNR and CDR2 FQNEAQ (reference sequence). Germline trimming cut 5 bases from V and 1 base from J; bases unmatched to any gene: 7. CDR3 region: CASSPRRQGNTEAFF. CDR3 nucleotides: TGTGCCAGCAGCCCTCGACGACAGGGGAACACTGAAGCTTTCTTT.

The V call is TRBV30, the J call TRBJ2-3; no definite D call. CDR1 GTSNPN and CDR2 SVGIG come from the germline V gene (reference sequence). The CDR3 is 12 residues long. Deletions cut 2 bases from V and 4 bases from J, with 7 bases between. CDR3 residues: CAWSPGPDTQYF. CDR3 nucleotide sequence: TGTGCCTGGAGTCCAGGCCCAGATACGCAGTATTTT. Full variable domain (remainder filled in from reference TRBV30 and TRBJ2-3): SQTIHQWPATLVQPVGSPLSLECTVEGTSNPNLYWYRQAAGRGLQLLFYSVGIGQISSEVPQNLSASRPQDRQFILSSKKLLLSDSGFYLCAWSPGPDTQYFGPGTRLTVL.

This clonotype has only a few counts. The CDR3 nucleotides are TGTGCCATCAGGCAACAGGGGGTAACGGACAATGAGCAGTTCTTC. Translated: CAIRQQGVTDNEQFF. The rearrangement uses TRBV10-3 and TRBJ2-1; 8 nucleotides match TRBD1. V shed 6 bases, J shed 5 bases, and the junction held 9 bases outside the gene matches. Per germline, CDR1 ENHRY and CDR2 SYGVKD. The CDR3 is 15 amino acids.

The chain recombines TRBV12-3 or TRBV12-4 with TRBJ2-1; perhaps TRBD2 as D (6 bases). The CDR3 is made up of 15 amino acids. Trimming pared 6 bases from V and 8 bases from J, leaving 20 bases between. The CDR3 DNA is TGTGCCAGCAGGGAGGGGACCGGGTCTTTGGATGAGCAGTTCTTC. Its protein product is CASREGTGSLDEQFF.

This clonotype was observed a few times. The rearrangement joins TRBV5-1 to TRBJ2-3, with 14 bases identical to TRBD2. This CDR3 is 19 amino acids long. Per the germline V gene, CDR1 is SGHRS and CDR2 is YFSETQ. The V gene end was trimmed by 4 bases and the J gene end by 3 bases; junction bases not matched to a gene: 13. This chain's CDR3 is CASSIATSGGAYGTDTQYF. CDR3 bases: TGCGCCAGCAGCATCGCGACTAGCGGGGGGGCCTATGGAACAGATACGCAGTATTTT.

The chain employs TRBV30 and TRBJ2-1, with D perhaps TRBD2 (7 bases). From germline, CDR1 is GTSNPN and CDR2 SVGIG (reference sequence). The V end was cut by 0 bases, the J end by 7 bases, with 13 bases between. This CDR3 comprises 14 residues. DNA of the CDR3: TGTGCCTGGAGTGTGGATCGGGGGGCAAATGAGCAGTTCTTC. Translation gives CAWSVDRGANEQFF.

This clonotype showed up just a few times. The V call is TRBV19, the J call TRBJ2-7; D gene uncertain. The germline CDR1 and CDR2 sequences are LNHDA and SQIVND (reference sequence). V was pared by 3 bases and J by 2 bases, with 8 bases between. The CDR3 extends over 13 amino acids. CDR3 sequence: CASSMPGPYEQYF. CDR3 in DNA: TGTGCCAGTAGTATGCCAGGCCCCTACGAGCAGTACTTC.

This clonotype has more than one count but fewer than ten. This chain joins TRBV12-3 or TRBV12-4 and TRBJ2-2; the match to TRBD1 covers 7 bases. V shed 2 bases, J shed 6 bases, and the junction held 6 bases outside the gene matches. The CDR3 has 15 residues. CDR3 sequence (DNA): TGTGCCAGCAGTTTATCACAGGGGCGGGCCGGGGAGCTGTTTTTT. It specifies CASSLSQGRAGELFF.

V usage is TRBV3-1 and J usage is TRBJ2-5, with D uncertain. Germline CDR1 and CDR2: LGHDT and YNNKEL (reference sequence). The ends were cut back, 4 bases at V and 7 bases at J, with 13 bases in the middle. The CDR3 consists of 13 residues. Here the CDR3 reads CASSPGSWATQYF. CDR3 bases: TGTGCCAGCAGCCCTGGTTCCTGGGCGACCCAGTACTTC.

In its sample, this clonotype was seen a few times. The J gene is TRBJ2-3, the V gene TRBV12-3 or TRBV12-4, with D perhaps TRBD2 (6 bases). CDR3 length: 15 residues. Trimming removed 5 bases from V and 2 bases from J, with 14 bases in between. CDR3 in DNA: TGTGCCAGCAGTGCTCGGGACTGGACCACAGATACGCAGTATTTT. Translated: CASSARDWTTDTQYF.

This clonotype came up a few times. The chain links TRBV7-2 to TRBJ1-6, with TRBD1 identical over 8 bases. Germline V gene lookup returns CDR1 SGHTA and CDR2 FQGNSA. This CDR3 is 15 amino acids long. J gave up 8 bases and V 3 bases, and 6 bases lay outside the gene matches. CDR3 nucleotide sequence: TGTGCCAGCAGCTTCGGCCAGGGGGCCGATTCACCCCTCCACTTT. Protein: CASSFGQGADSPLHF. Variable domain in full (rest from reference TRBV7-2 and TRBJ1-6): GAGVSQSPSNKVTEKGKDVELRCDPISGHTALYWYRQSLGQGLEFLIYFQGNSAPDKSGLPSDRFSAERTGGSVSTLTIQRTQQEDSAVYLCASSFGQGADSPLHFGNGTRLTVT.

The chain joins TRBV5-1 to TRBJ2-5; maybe TRBD1 (6 bases). The CDR3 spans 15 residues. V lost 9 bases, J lost 2 bases, and 20 bases lay in between. Germline V gene lookup returns CDR1 SGHRS and CDR2 YFSETQ. The CDR3 DNA sequence: TGCGCCACCACCCAGATCGGACAGAGTCAAGAGACCCAGTACTTC. This codes for CATTQIGQSQETQYF.

A word on this clonotype: A much larger clone lies one base from this, so it may be a read error. V and J are TRBV6-4 and TRBJ2-1; no clear D gene. Trimming removed 1 base from V and 12 bases from J, with 7 bases in between. Germline CDR1 is MRHNA and CDR2 is SNTAGT. CDR3 length: 11 residues. The CDR3 DNA reads TGTGCCAGCAGTGACTATGATGCGCAGTTCTTC. As protein: CASSDYDAQFF.

The chain carries TRBV10-3 and TRBJ1-6; D uncertain. Germline CDR1 is ENHRY and CDR2 is SYGVKD. CDR3 length: 15 amino acids. Trimming took 8 bases from V and 4 from J, leaving 15 bases between them. The CDR3 region is CAIGPTDPYNSPLHF. The CDR3 nucleotides are TGTGCCATCGGACCGACGGACCCTTATAATTCACCCCTCCACTTT.

The chain carries TRBV24-1 and TRBJ1-5, with 7 bases lining up with TRBD1. CDR3 length: 15 amino acids. The germline gives CDR1 KGHDR, CDR2 SFDVKD. After removal of 4 bases from V and 5 bases from J, the junction contained 7 bases not matched to a gene. The CDR3 DNA is TGTGCCACCAGTGACCCGGGACAGAGCGATCAGCCCCAGCATTTT. It encodes CATSDPGQSDQPQHF.

This clonotype turned up a few times. The rearrangement links TRBV7-2 to TRBJ1-5; D not certain. The V end lost 1 base, the J end lost 5 bases, and 6 bases lay between the germline ends. The CDR3 contains 13 residues. The germline V gene has CDR1 SGHTA and CDR2 FQGNSA. In DNA, the CDR3 is TGTGCCAGCAGCTTAGGTTGGGATCAGCCCCAGCATTTT. This encodes CASSLGWDQPQHF.

This clonotype was picked up a small number of times. J is TRBJ1-2 and V is TRBV5-1; the D is unclear. CDR1 and CDR2 (germline): SGHRS, YFSETQ. This CDR3 is 14 amino acids long. Trimming stripped 0 bases from V and 0 bases from J, with 6 bases between. The CDR3 here is CASSLAPANYGYTF. CDR3 coding DNA: TGCGCCAGCAGCTTGGCCCCGGCTAACTATGGCTACACCTTC.

This clonotype was detected a few times. The rearrangement joins TRBV6-1 to TRBJ1-5; a possible D gene is TRBD1 (5 bases). Trimming removed 6 bases at V and 6 bases at J, with 18 bases between. CDR1 is MNHNS and CDR2 is SASEGT in the germline V gene. This CDR3 contains 15 residues. The CDR3 DNA is TGTGCCAGCAGGGCCGGGGGGAGGGTGGGTCAGCCCCAGCATTTT. Its translation: CASRAGGRVGQPQHF.

The sample holds a few counts of this clonotype. The chain carries TRBV23-1 and TRBJ1-1; weak D call: TRBD1 (5 bases). TRBV23-1 is recorded as an ORF, its role being uncertain. The CDR3 has 13 residues. V was clipped by 4 bases and J by 7 bases, with 13 bases between them. CDR3 amino acids: CASSPPEGSEAFF. Here the CDR3 DNA reads TGCGCCAGCAGTCCTCCGGAGGGGAGTGAAGCTTTCTTT.

This clonotype was seen ten or more times. The chain joins TRBV10-1 to TRBJ2-7; 7 bases fit TRBD2. The CDR3 consists of 15 residues. Looked up from germline, CDR1 is WNHNN and CDR2 is SYGVQD (reference sequence). The ends lost 5 bases at V and 2 bases at J; junction bases unmatched: 9. Here the CDR3 DNA reads TGCGCCAGCAGTCAAGGGAGGGAAGTAACCTACGAGCAGTACTTC. Residues: CASSQGREVTYEQYF.

The chain uses TRBV20-1 and TRBJ2-3; 7 bases line up with TRBD1. Germline V gene sequence: CDR1 DFQATT, CDR2 SNEGSKA (reference sequence). The length of the CDR3 is 14 residues. The V and J ends lost 4 bases and 0 bases, in that order; junction bases with no gene match: 4. CDR3 nucleotides: TGCAGTGCTACCGGACAGGTCAGCACAGATACGCAGTATTTT. Amino acid sequence: CSATGQVSTDTQYF.

This clonotype was counted ten times or more. The chain joins TRBV5-1 to TRBJ1-1; D not certain. The CDR3 covers 13 residues. V was clipped by 0 bases and J by 2 bases, with 5 bases between them. CDR1 is SGHRS, CDR2 YFSETQ, per germline. CDR3: CASSLDPNTEAFF. In DNA, the CDR3 is TGCGCCAGCAGCTTGGACCCAAACACTGAAGCTTTCTTT.